The clone carrying this T cell receptor beta chain was recorded a few times. What it recognizes is unknown. The data originate from a study of T cells after yellow fever vaccination. Study-wide points: Abundant bulk-derived clonotypes could contaminate FACS-sorted repertoires. Clonotype sharing between CD4 and CD8 compartments was small.

Germline V gene sequence: CDR1 LGHNA, CDR2 YSLEER. CDR3 length: 15 residues. Trimming took off 3 bases at V and 1 base at J, with 9 bases between the two ends. Template-switching 5'RACE yielded the TCR cDNA; a universal primer site and UMIs were added in the process. A single record per CDR3 protein comes from TCRdb applying MiXCR to the 5' RACE reads. The sample includes 300,000 or so distinct CDR3 sequences, over 10% of them seen just once. Material: CD4+ T cells sorted from PBMCs, obtained 45 days after the yellow fever booster vaccination. The chain couples TRBV4-3 to TRBJ2-2; D could derive from TRBD1 or TRBD2 (5 bases each). This receptor was taken from a man under 40 who received the YFV17D yellow fever vaccine. CDR3 DNA sequence: TGCGCCAGCAGCCAGGGACCGAGGAACACCGGGGAGCTGTTTTTT. Translating gives CASSQGPRNTGELFF.